A single sample is the source of the 13 T cell receptor beta chains below, sequenced in a study of shared clonotypes between healthy human individuals. Libraries were prepared by immunoSEQ multiplex PCR; TCRdb keeps only in-frame clonotypes and omits some of them. The repertoire holds just over 2,000,000 clones, with approximately 95% as singletons. Source material: naive CD4+ T cells sorted from blood. Documented subset: CD45RA+ positively selected. These receptors came from a man younger than 35 in good health.

The genes are TRBV5-1 and TRBJ2-3; D might be TRBD2 (6 bases). CDR1 SGHRS and CDR2 YFSETQ come from the germline V gene. This CDR3 is 13 amino acids long. V lost 0 bases, J lost 7 bases, and 9 bases lay in between. The CDR3 spells CASSLEAGYTQYF. In DNA, the CDR3 is TGCGCCAGCAGCTTGGAAGCGGGTTATACGCAGTATTTT.

The chain carries TRBV7-2 and TRBJ2-5, with 8 bases identical to TRBD2. Germline V gene data show CDR1 as SGHTA and CDR2 as FQGNSA. This CDR3 has 14 amino acids. The ends lost 5 bases at V and 5 bases at J; junction bases unmatched: 7. The CDR3 DNA reads as TGTGCCAGCAGCCCCCGGCGGGGGGCTGAGACCCAGTACTTC. Its translation is CASSPRRGAETQYF.

This clone came up once. V is TRBV20-1 and J is TRBJ2-7; no definite D call. There are 11 residues in the CDR3. The V gene lost 5 bases and the J gene lost 4 bases, with 9 bases spanning the gap. CDR1 is DFQATT and CDR2 is SNEGSKA in the germline V gene (reference sequence). The CDR3 loop reads CSAPREYEQYF. DNA of the CDR3: TGCAGTGCTCCCCGAGAGTACGAGCAGTACTTC.

The chain has TRBV28 and TRBJ1-6; D remains unclear. The V gene's germline CDR1 is MDHEN and CDR2 SYDVKM. Trimming took 7 bases from V and 7 from J, leaving 20 bases between them. This CDR3 has 16 amino acids. The CDR3 loop is CASIRSSGRLNSPLHF. As DNA, the CDR3 is TGTGCCAGCATTCGGTCGTCGGGCAGGTTAAATTCACCCCTCCACTTT.

This chain links TRBV10-3 with TRBJ2-7, with a tentative D call TRBD2 (5 bases). The CDR3 has 14 amino acids. Germline-derived CDR1 and CDR2 are ENHRY and SYGVKD. Trimming pared 2 bases from V and 2 bases from J, leaving 10 bases between. The CDR3 here is CAISESGEPYEQYF. CDR3 bases: TGTGCCATCAGTGAGAGCGGTGAGCCCTACGAGCAGTACTTC.

This clone was recorded once. A much larger clone sits a single nucleotide away, making a read error possible. V usage is TRBV5-1 and J usage is TRBJ2-5; D is uncertain. The CDR3 is 11 residues long. Germline assignment: CDR1 SGHRS and CDR2 YFSETQ. Trimming removed 5 bases at V and 1 base at J, with 3 bases between. CDR3 nucleotide sequence: TGCGCCAGCAGGACCCAAGAGACCCAGTACTTC. Amino acid sequence: CASRTQETQYF.

This clone has more than one count but fewer than ten. This sample includes further DNA sequences coding for the same CDR3. This chain joins TRBV30 and TRBJ1-2; 7 positions match TRBD1. The CDR3 covers 11 residues. Per germline, CDR1 GTSNPN and CDR2 SVGIG (reference sequence). The V segment lost 2 bases and the J segment 7 bases; nucleotides outside the gene matches: 1. The CDR3 loop is CAWSSGGGYTF. In DNA, the CDR3 is TGTGCCTGGAGTTCAGGGGGTGGCTACACCTTC. Supplemented by reference TRBV30 and TRBJ1-2, the full variable domain reads SQTIHQWPATLVQPVGSPLSLECTVEGTSNPNLYWYRQAAGRGLQLLFYSVGIGQISSEVPQNLSASRPQDRQFILSSKKLLLSDSGFYLCAWSSGGGYTFGSGTRLTVV.

This sequence joins TRBV6-1 and TRBJ1-1, with D tentatively TRBD1 (5 bases). The CDR3 length is 14 residues. V lost 2 bases to trimming and J lost 5 bases, with 12 bases between them. The V gene's germline CDR1 is MNHNS and CDR2 SASEGT. The chain's CDR3 is CASSEWAGQTEAFF. In nucleotides, the CDR3 is TGTGCCAGCAGTGAATGGGCAGGGCAAACTGAAGCTTTCTTT.

This chain joins TRBV10-2 and TRBJ2-5; 9 bases match TRBD2. V shed 8 bases and J 2 bases; nucleotides not matched to a gene: 3. The CDR3 totals 13 residues. Germline loops: CDR1 WSHSY, CDR2 SAAADI. CDR3 nucleotides: TGCGCCAGCGGCGGACTAGCGCAAGAGACCCAGTACTTC. It is translated as CASGGLAQETQYF.

The genes are TRBV7-8 and TRBJ2-4; maybe TRBD2 (6 bases). This CDR3 region has 17 residues. V was clipped by 3 bases and J by 0 bases, with 15 bases between them. Germline V gene sequence: CDR1 SGHVS, CDR2 FQNEAQ. The CDR3 DNA reads as TGTGCCAGCAGCTTTTACGGGCGGGGACTAGCCAAAAACATTCAGTACTTC. Its protein product is CASSFYGRGLAKNIQYF.

This chain joins TRBV5-4 and TRBJ2-7; 9 bases are shared with TRBD1. This CDR3 has 16 amino acids. V gave up 0 bases and J gave up 2 bases; unmatched junction bases: 6. CDR1 is SGHNT, CDR2 YYREEE, per germline (reference sequence). CDR3 coding DNA: TGTGCCAGCAGCTTGGGCGGGACAGGGTACCCCTACGAGCAGTACTTC. This gives the protein CASSLGGTGYPYEQYF.

V usage is TRBV10-1 and J usage is TRBJ2-7; maybe TRBD1 (5 bases). V was clipped by 2 bases and J by 5 bases, with 10 bases between them. CDR1 and CDR2 from the germline V gene are WNHNN and SYGVQD (reference sequence). The CDR3 covers 13 residues. The CDR3 loop reads CASSERGVDEQYF. The CDR3 DNA follows: TGCGCCAGCAGTGAGAGGGGCGTAGACGAGCAGTACTTC.

This rearrangement joins TRBV4-3 to TRBJ2-1; possibly TRBD2 for D (5 bases). Trimming stripped 0 bases from V and 7 bases from J, with 16 bases between. Germline lookup yields CDR1 LGHNA and CDR2 YSLEER. This CDR3 has 16 residues. CDR3 sequence: CASSQEYLLAGNEQFF. The CDR3 DNA follows: TGCGCCAGCAGCCAAGAATATCTGCTAGCTGGTAATGAGCAGTTCTTC.